The 29 T cell receptor beta chains below were found in one sample sequenced in a study of vaccination and CD4 T cells after COVID-19. Once obtained from cultured CD4+ T cells, the DNA was sequenced using the Oncomine TCR Beta short-read assay. TCRdb analysed the PCR reads with MiXCR anew, one entry per CDR3 protein. The sample has approximately 11,000 distinct CDR3 sequences; 69% are singletons. Noted treatment: roughly 10-day PBMC culture with coronavirus spike peptide pools or control peptides (ViraFEST assay). Their antigens remain unidentified. Sequencing input: CD4+ T cells from blood, cultured in vitro. Source of these receptors: a human donor who had recovered from COVID-19.

The chain recombines TRBV6-1 with TRBJ2-2, with 10 bases lining up with TRBD2. The CDR3 extends over 16 amino acids. Germline V gives CDR1 MNHNS, CDR2 SASEGT. V dropped 7 bases and J dropped 7; count of bases not matched to a gene: 12. CDR3 sequence reads: CASNVQSGGANGELFF. For the CDR3, the DNA is TGTGCCAGCAATGTCCAAAGCGGGGGGGCTAACGGGGAGCTGTTTTTT.

This chain links TRBV6-1 with TRBJ1-2; D call uncertain. The CDR3 length is 16 residues. Germline values: CDR1 MNHNS, CDR2 SASEGT. Trimming pared 6 bases from V and 4 bases from J, leaving 21 bases between. CDR3 amino acids: CASSPPGSREAYGYTF. CDR3 coding DNA: TGTGCCAGCAGCCCTCCCGGGAGCCGGGAGGCCTATGGCTACACCTTC.

The chain employs TRBV12-3 or TRBV12-4 and TRBJ1-6; no firm D call. V lost 9 bases, J lost 7 bases, and 16 bases lay in between. The CDR3 consists of 14 residues. The CDR3 region is CASGQLRVNSPLHF. CDR3 bases: TGTGCCAGTGGTCAGCTTAGAGTAAATTCACCCCTCCACTTT.

J is TRBJ2-3 and V is TRBV20-1, with D tentatively TRBD2 (6 bases). The V end lost 5 bases, the J end lost 0 bases, and 15 bases lay between the germline ends. The germline gives CDR1 DFQATT, CDR2 SNEGSKA (reference sequence). This CDR3 region has 15 residues. The CDR3 region is CSAARVGTSTDTQYF. CDR3 in DNA: TGCAGTGCTGCCCGTGTCGGGACTAGCACAGATACGCAGTATTTT.

CDR3 amino acids: CSARAGTGGRETQYF. The DNA of the CDR3 is TGCAGTGCTAGGGCCGGGACAGGGGGCAGGGAGACCCAGTACTTC. The V gene is TRBV20-1, the J gene TRBJ2-5; 12 positions agree with TRBD1. The CDR3 extends over 15 amino acids. From germline, CDR1 is DFQATT and CDR2 SNEGSKA (reference sequence). Trimming at V came to 3 bases and at J to 5 bases, leaving 7 bases not matched to a gene.

The V gene is TRBV28, the J gene TRBJ1-2, with D possibly being TRBD1 (5 bases). This CDR3 has 13 amino acids. CDR1 is MDHEN, CDR2 SYDVKM, per germline. The V end was cut by 7 bases, the J end by 2 bases, with 11 bases between. The CDR3 sequence: CASTLGRNYGYTF. CDR3 sequence (DNA): TGTGCCAGCACCCTGGGACGAAACTATGGCTACACCTTC.

The chain joins TRBV7-8 to TRBJ1-4; D remains unclear. The V gene lost 2 bases and the J gene lost 3 bases, with 7 bases spanning the gap. The CDR3 totals 14 residues. The germline V gene has CDR1 SGHVS and CDR2 FQNEAQ. In DNA, the CDR3 is TGTGCCAGCAGCTTAAGGGAACCTAATGAAAAACTGTTTTTT. Translating it yields CASSLREPNEKLFF.

The V and J genes are TRBV5-1 and TRBJ2-4, with unresolved D. Germline assignment: CDR1 SGHRS and CDR2 YFSETQ. The CDR3 contains 16 residues. The V end lost 0 bases, the J end lost 0 bases, and 10 bases lay between the germline ends. CDR3 nucleotide sequence: TGCGCCAGCAGCTTGGGGGCAGGCCTAGCCAAAAACATTCAGTACTTC. Its protein product is CASSLGAGLAKNIQYF.

The V gene is TRBV7-8, the J gene TRBJ2-1; the D gene could be TRBD1 or TRBD2 (6 bases each). Trimming removed 5 bases at V and 7 bases at J, with 21 bases between. Germline loops: CDR1 SGHVS, CDR2 FQNEAQ. This CDR3 is built from 16 residues. The CDR3 DNA is TGTGCCAGCAGCACCCCTAAACGACAAGGGGGGAATGAGCAGTTCTTC. It encodes CASSTPKRQGGNEQFF.

A few counts support this clonotype. J is TRBJ1-2 and V is TRBV20-1, with D possibly matching TRBD1 (5 bases). CDR3 size: 12 residues. Germline-derived CDR1 and CDR2 are DFQATT and SNEGSKA (reference sequence). V gave up 6 bases and J gave up 8 bases, with 16 bases separating them. DNA of the CDR3: TGCAGTGCCAACCCAGGGAGAGGCGGCTACACCTTC. Protein: CSANPGRGGYTF.

The rearrangement joins TRBV2 to TRBJ1-5, with D tentatively TRBD1 (6 bases). Trimming removed 1 base at V and 3 bases at J, with 16 bases between. CDR3 length: 17 residues. Per the germline V gene, CDR1 is SNHLY and CDR2 is FYNNEI. The CDR3: CASSEGLFTGNNQPQHF. The CDR3 DNA sequence: TGTGCCAGCAGTGAAGGTCTCTTTACAGGGAACAATCAGCCCCAGCATTTT.

The chain employs TRBV19 and TRBJ2-1, with D possibly TRBD1 on 6 matching bases. CDR3 length equals 16 residues. Germline CDR1 reads LNHDA; CDR2 reads SQIVND (reference sequence). V lost 9 bases and J 3 bases, leaving 21 bases between the germline ends. The DNA for the CDR3 is TGTGCCAGCAGCCCCCACAGGGTTAGTGACTACAATGAGCAGTTCTTC. Translating gives CASSPHRVSDYNEQFF.

There are a few counts of this clonotype. J is TRBJ2-7 and V is TRBV11-3; no definite D call. There are 17 residues in the CDR3. The germline gives CDR1 SGHNT, CDR2 YENEEA. Between the trimmed V and J ends, which lost 5 bases and 0 bases, there was a span of 20 bases. The CDR3 here is CASSPFLWALNSYEQYF. The CDR3 region has the DNA TGTGCCAGCAGCCCATTTTTATGGGCCCTGAACTCCTACGAGCAGTACTTC.

The rearrangement links TRBV6-5 to TRBJ2-3, with 10 positions matching TRBD2. The CDR3 sequence is 17 residues long. The V and J ends lost 0 bases and 2 bases, in that order; junction bases with no gene match: 5. Germline CDR1 is MNHEY and CDR2 is SVGAGI. Here the CDR3 DNA reads TGTGCCAGCAGTTACTCTAGGACTAGCGGTTACACAGATACGCAGTATTTT. This gives the protein CASSYSRTSGYTDTQYF.

The chain employs TRBV6-5 and TRBJ1-6; D may be TRBD1 (5 bases). The germline V gene encodes CDR1 MNHEY and CDR2 SVGAGI. This CDR3 spans 17 amino acids. The ends were cut back, 4 bases at V and 0 bases at J, with 13 bases in the middle. CDR3 sequence reads: CASSSVPGSSYNSPLHF. In nucleotides, the CDR3 is TGTGCCAGCAGTTCCGTTCCAGGGAGCTCCTATAATTCACCCCTCCACTTT.

The chain carries TRBV28 and TRBJ1-2; D is perhaps TRBD1 (5 bases). The germline V and J ends were trimmed by 7 bases and 6 bases, with 15 bases remaining between them. Germline V gene data show CDR1 as MDHEN and CDR2 as SYDVKM. The CDR3 covers 13 residues. The CDR3 DNA reads TGTGCCAGCACCCCACGGCGGGGGAATGGCTACACCTTC. Protein product: CASTPRRGNGYTF.

Here the CDR3 DNA reads TGTGCCAGCGCCACAGGGGTCTCCTGGGCTTGGACTGAAGCTTTCTTT. Amino acid sequence: CASATGVSWAWTEAFF. The chain combines TRBV27 with TRBJ1-1; 7 bases align to TRBD1. With 8 bases clipped from V and 5 bases from J, the junction kept 17 bases outside the gene matches. Germline CDR1 MNHEY, CDR2 SMNVEV (reference sequence). The CDR3 runs 16 residues.

The chain has TRBV7-2 and TRBJ2-7; D assignment may be TRBD1 or TRBD2 (5 bases each). Trimming took off 5 bases at V and 6 bases at J, with 20 bases between the two ends. The CDR3 is made up of 15 amino acids. Germline values: CDR1 SGHTA, CDR2 FQGNSA. The CDR3 here is CASSHGTASRGEQYF. The DNA for the CDR3 is TGTGCCAGCAGCCATGGGACCGCCTCGAGGGGCGAGCAGTACTTC.

The rearrangement joins TRBV11-2 to TRBJ1-1; D gene uncertain. CDR1 is SGHAT, CDR2 FQNNGV, per germline. V was trimmed by 5 bases and J by 9 bases, leaving 16 bases between them. The CDR3 contains 13 residues. CDR3 residues: CASSPVSNGQAFF. CDR3 nucleotides: TGTGCCAGCAGCCCCGTTTCCAACGGCCAAGCTTTCTTT.

This clonotype was seen a few times. The chain employs TRBV5-1 and TRBJ1-5; the D gene is possibly TRBD1 (6 bases). From germline, CDR1 is SGHRS and CDR2 YFSETQ. V lost 0 bases and J 7 bases, leaving 14 bases between the germline ends. The CDR3 totals 15 residues. The DNA of the CDR3 is TGCGCCAGCAGCTTGGGGGCAGGGGTAGGACAGCCCCAGCATTTT. It translates to CASSLGAGVGQPQHF.

The rearrangement uses TRBV12-3 or TRBV12-4 and TRBJ1-5; 7 nucleotides match TRBD1. This CDR3 is 15 amino acids long. The J segment lost 3 bases and the V segment lost 5 bases, leaving 7 bases of the junction unmatched. The CDR3 loop reads CASSHRTGFNQPQHF. The CDR3 DNA reads TGTGCCAGCAGTCATAGGACAGGTTTCAATCAGCCCCAGCATTTT.

Comment on this clonotype: This could be a read error, since a much larger clone is one nucleotide away. V and J are TRBV6-1 and TRBJ2-2; D is possibly TRBD1 or TRBD2 (5 bases each). This CDR3 spans 17 amino acids. Germline CDR1 MNHNS, CDR2 SASEGT. Trimming removed 7 bases at V and 0 bases at J, with 18 bases between. The DNA for the CDR3 is TGTGCCAGCATCCCAGGACGTCGGGGCCCGAACACCGGGGAGCTGTTTTTT. It encodes CASIPGRRGPNTGELFF.

The J gene is TRBJ1-1, the V gene TRBV28; possible D gene TRBD1, 6 bases. Trimming shortened V by 3 bases and J by 3 bases, and 17 bases separated the two germline ends. The CDR3 contains 16 residues. Germline V gene data show CDR1 as MDHEN and CDR2 as SYDVKM. CDR3 nucleotides: TGTGCCAGCAGTTTCAACAGGGTAGTAAGGCACACTGAAGCTTTCTTT. As protein: CASSFNRVVRHTEAFF.

The gene calls are TRBV20-1 and TRBJ2-1; 8 bases are a match to TRBD1. Germline trimming cut 0 bases from V and 5 bases from J; bases unmatched to any gene: 6. Germline V CDR1 and CDR2: DFQATT, SNEGSKA (reference sequence). This CDR3 region has 15 residues. The CDR3 nucleotides are TGCAGTGCTAGAGATGCGGCAGGGGGCAACAATGAGCAGTTCTTC. This codes for CSARDAAGGNNEQFF.

This chain uses TRBV6-1 with TRBJ2-5; the match to TRBD2 covers 10 bases. Germline CDR1 and CDR2: MNHNS and SASEGT. Germline trimming cut 7 bases from V and 4 bases from J; bases unmatched to any gene: 9. The CDR3 has 15 residues. This chain's CDR3 is CASTRTSGVGETQYF. Here the CDR3 DNA reads TGTGCCAGCACCCGCACTAGCGGGGTCGGAGAGACCCAGTACTTC.

This clonotype was detected only once. The rearrangement joins TRBV7-2 to TRBJ2-7; D is ambiguous. Germline CDR1 SGHTA, CDR2 FQGNSA. Trimming removed 7 bases at V and 4 bases at J, with 14 bases between. CDR3 size: 13 residues. Here the CDR3 DNA reads TGTGCCAGCAACAAATGGACCGGGTACGAGCAGTACTTC. It translates to CASNKWTGYEQYF.

The chain has TRBV20-1 and TRBJ2-1, with 8 bases aligning to TRBD2. The germline gives CDR1 DFQATT, CDR2 SNEGSKA (reference sequence). The CDR3 runs 15 residues. V dropped 4 bases and J dropped 4; count of bases not matched to a gene: 9. CDR3 bases: TGCAGTGCTACTAGAGGACTAGCTGTTTACAATGAGCAGTTCTTC. Translated: CSATRGLAVYNEQFF.

The chain employs TRBV2 and TRBJ2-1; 10 bases line up with TRBD2. Germline-derived CDR1 and CDR2 are SNHLY and FYNNEI. CDR3 length: 15 amino acids. V trimming: 6 bases; J trimming: 4 bases; junction bases outside the gene matches: 6. DNA of the CDR3: TGTGCCAGCAGGTTAGCGGGGGGTCCGTACAATGAGCAGTTCTTC. Translated, it gives CASRLAGGPYNEQFF.

The sample holds a few counts of this clonotype. The chain has TRBV30 and TRBJ1-5; 7 nucleotides agree with TRBD1. This CDR3 is 14 amino acids long. Germline assignment: CDR1 GTSNPN and CDR2 SVGIG (reference sequence). The CDR3 region has the DNA TGTGTTCAAACTCCGGGACAGAGCAATCAGCCCCAGCATTTT. Its protein is CVQTPGQSNQPQHF.